A selection of T cell receptor beta chains follows, all from one sample in a study of shared clonotypes between healthy human individuals. Measured with immunoSEQ multiplex PCR; TCRdb has only the in-frame clones, and not every one. In the table there are approximately 940,000 clones, approximately 76% of which are singletons. Sample: memory CD4+ T cells sorted from blood. The receptors shown here come from a man aged 18 to 29 in good health. The CDR3 runs from the conserved cysteine through the conserved F or W. The D gene is left open where the match is weak. Part of the rows lack a size; the others show once, few, many or a class for expanded clones.

len	d_gene	v_gene	j_gene	abundance	CDR3aa	CDR3nt
14	NA	TRBV2	TRBJ1-1	NA	CASSEQGVNTEAFF	TGTGCCAGCAGTGAACAAGGGGTGAACACTGAAGCTTTCTTT
14	NA	TRBV7-2	TRBJ1-6	NA	CASSFGYYNSPLHF	TGTGCCAGCAGCTTCGGGTACTATAATTCACCCCTCCACTTT
14	TRBD1	TRBV2	TRBJ2-2	NA	CASRADRVAGELFF	TGTGCCAGCAGGGCGGACAGGGTGGCCGGGGAGCTGTTTTTT
14	NA	TRBV4-1	TRBJ1-1	few	CASSQLTGRSEAFF	TGCGCCAGCAGCCAACTAACAGGGAGATCTGAAGCTTTCTTT
13	NA	TRBV28	TRBJ1-5	NA	CATARLGGQPQHF	TGTGCCACCGCCAGGTTGGGGGGCCAGCCCCAGCATTTT
16	NA	TRBV19	TRBJ1-6	few	CASNKGGARSGSPLHF	TGTGCCAGTAACAAGGGAGGGGCCAGGTCTGGTTCACCCCTCCACTTT
19	NA	TRBV30	TRBJ1-6	NA	CAWSVLIGSAKGYNSPLHF	TGTGCCTGGAGTGTACTGATCGGCAGCGCGAAGGGTTATAATTCACCCCTCCACTTT
14	TRBD1	TRBV11-3	TRBJ2-5	NA	CASSQGQAQETQYF	TGTGCCAGCAGCCAAGGACAGGCCCAAGAGACCCAGTACTTC
15	NA	TRBV4-3	TRBJ1-3	NA	CASSLATGGGNTIYF	TGCGCCAGCAGCCTCGCAACGGGGGGAGGAAACACCATATATTTT
15	TRBD2	TRBV11-3	TRBJ2-7	NA	CASSKAGTSLREQYF	TGTGCCAGCAGTAAAGCCGGGACTAGCCTTCGCGAGCAGTACTTC
12	NA	TRBV28	TRBJ1-4	NA	CASSPSNEKLFF	TGTGCCAGCAGTCCCTCTAATGAAAAACTGTTTTTT
12	NA	TRBV28	TRBJ1-5	NA	CASTQSNQPQHF	TGTGCCAGCACGCAGAGCAATCAGCCCCAGCATTTT
15	NA	TRBV5-4	TRBJ1-3	NA	CASSLDRGRGNTIYF	TGTGCCAGCAGCTTGGACCGGGGTCGCGGAAACACCATATATTTT
14	NA	TRBV5-4	TRBJ1-1	few	CASSTGDARGKAFF	TGTGCCAGCAGCACCGGGGACGCTCGGGGGAAAGCTTTCTTT
17	NA	TRBV11-2	TRBJ1-6	NA	CASRMTVGAIENSPLHF	TGTGCCAGCAGAATGACAGTAGGGGCGATCGAGAATTCACCCCTCCACTTT
13	NA	TRBV9	TRBJ1-5	NA	CASSVFAGQPQHF	TGTGCCAGCAGCGTATTTGCGGGACAGCCCCAGCATTTT